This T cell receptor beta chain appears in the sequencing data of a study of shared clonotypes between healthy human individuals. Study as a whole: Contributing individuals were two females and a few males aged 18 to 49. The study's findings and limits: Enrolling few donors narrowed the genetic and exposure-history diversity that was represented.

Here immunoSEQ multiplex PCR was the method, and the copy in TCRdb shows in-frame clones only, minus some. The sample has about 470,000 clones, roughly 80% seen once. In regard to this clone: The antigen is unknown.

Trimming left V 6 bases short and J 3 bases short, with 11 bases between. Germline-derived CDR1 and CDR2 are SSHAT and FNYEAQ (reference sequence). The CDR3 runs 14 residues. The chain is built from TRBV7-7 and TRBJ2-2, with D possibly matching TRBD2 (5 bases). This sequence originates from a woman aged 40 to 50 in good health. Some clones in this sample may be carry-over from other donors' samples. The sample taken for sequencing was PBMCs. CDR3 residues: CASREDGHTGELFF. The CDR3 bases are TGTGCCAGCAGGGAGGACGGGCACACCGGGGAGCTGTTTTTT.